The sequence of this T cell receptor (beta chain) was determined in a study of cytomegalovirus exposure and HLA in healthy donors. Whole-study results and caveats: Within an earlier analysis, most TCR beta V segments proved productive either about 87% or about 30% of the time.

60 Vbeta and 13 Jbeta primers were used in PCR. This table comes from immunoSEQ multiplex PCR, and its TCRdb copy is limited to in-frame clones, with some not included. The repertoire has over 200,000 clones, around 89% of them found once; the top ten carry over 0.95%. This CDR3 contains 14 residues. With 0 bases removed from V and 3 bases from J, the gap between germline ends came to 7 bases. From germline, CDR1 is MNHNY and CDR2 SVGAGI (reference sequence). This clone was counted a few times. The antigen remains undetermined. V is TRBV6-6 and J is TRBJ2-3; no clear D. The specimen sequenced was PBMCs. This receptor was identified in a woman between 18 and 30 years old in good health and CMV-seronegative. CDR3 DNA: TGTGCCAGCAGTTACTCGAGAAGTACAGATACGCAGTATTTT. Its protein is CASSYSRSTDTQYF.